A selection of T cell receptor beta chains follows, all from one sample in a study of graft-versus-host responses after intestinal transplantation. Some clones are missing from TCRdb's copy, which holds only in-frame ones; the method was immunoSEQ multiplex PCR. The sample yields about 7,200 clones, 30% seen once. Here the sequenced sample was alloreactive CD4+ T cells from a mixed lymphocyte reaction culture, taken before transplantation. Source of these receptors: a human patient who was an organ donor for intestinal transplantation. The CDR3 runs from the conserved cysteine through the conserved F or W. The D gene is left open where the match is weak. Clone size, where shown, is once, few, many, or a class for clones that have expanded.

j_call: TRBJ2-4; v_call: TRBV4-1; d_call: TRBD2; clone_size: .; cdr3_aa: CASSRHPGTSGASSKNIQYF; cdr3_nt: TGCGCCAGCAGCCGACACCCCGGGACTAGCGGGGCCTCATCCAAAAACATTCAGTACTTC
j_call: TRBJ1-2; v_call: TRBV7-9; d_call: .; clone_size: medium-sized; cdr3_aa: CASSFGWVGRANYGYTF; cdr3_nt: TGTGCCAGCAGCTTTGGTTGGGTGGGGAGAGCTAACTATGGCTACACCTTC
j_call: TRBJ2-1; v_call: TRBV5-4; d_call: .; clone_size: .; cdr3_aa: CASSLGSHLSQFF; cdr3_nt: TGTGCCAGCAGCTTGGGCTCGCACTTATCCCAGTTCTTC
j_call: TRBJ1-1; v_call: TRBV4-2; d_call: TRBD1; clone_size: few; cdr3_aa: CASSRQTGSTEAFF; cdr3_nt: TGTGCCAGCAGCCGGCAGACAGGGAGCACTGAAGCTTTCTTT
j_call: TRBJ1-1; v_call: TRBV5-4; d_call: TRBD1; clone_size: few; cdr3_aa: CASSPSQGKNTEAFF; cdr3_nt: TGTGCCAGCAGCCCATCACAGGGGAAAAACACTGAAGCTTTCTTT
j_call: TRBJ2-7; v_call: TRBV7-8; d_call: TRBD1; clone_size: .; cdr3_aa: CASSSVDRASGEQYF; cdr3_nt: TGTGCCAGCAGCTCGGTCGACAGGGCGTCTGGCGAGCAGTACTTC
j_call: TRBJ1-4; v_call: TRBV4-2; d_call: .; clone_size: .; cdr3_aa: CASSHGLARVGEKLFF; cdr3_nt: TGTGCCAGCAGCCATGGTTTAGCGCGCGTTGGGGAAAAACTGTTTTTT
j_call: TRBJ2-6; v_call: TRBV4-1; d_call: TRBD2; clone_size: few; cdr3_aa: CASSQERGSGANVLTF; cdr3_nt: TGTGCCAGCAGCCAAGAGCGGGGCTCTGGGGCCAACGTCCTGACTTTC
j_call: TRBJ1-4; v_call: TRBV28; d_call: .; clone_size: medium-sized; cdr3_aa: CASSPPGGLNEKLFF; cdr3_nt: TGTGCCAGCAGTCCCCCTGGCGGCCTTAATGAAAAACTGTTTTTT
j_call: TRBJ2-1; v_call: TRBV19; d_call: TRBD2; clone_size: .; cdr3_aa: CASSSRTSGARLGFF; cdr3_nt: TGTGCCAGTAGTTCTCGGACTAGCGGGGCACGACTGGGGTTCTTC
j_call: TRBJ2-2; v_call: TRBV29-1; d_call: TRBD2; clone_size: few; cdr3_aa: CSGLLRGAGELFF; cdr3_nt: TGCAGCGGTTTGTTGCGGGGGGCTGGGGAGCTGTTTTTT
j_call: TRBJ1-5; v_call: TRBV5-1; d_call: .; clone_size: .; cdr3_aa: CASSLSGGDQPQHF; cdr3_nt: TGCGCCAGCAGCTTGTCGGGGGGAGATCAGCCCCAGCATTTT
j_call: TRBJ2-6; v_call: TRBV5-4; d_call: TRBD1; clone_size: .; cdr3_aa: CASSLATGALSGANVLTF; cdr3_nt: TGTGCCAGCAGCTTGGCGACAGGGGCCCTCTCTGGGGCCAACGTCCTGACTTTC
j_call: TRBJ1-5; v_call: TRBV7-2; d_call: .; clone_size: medium-sized; cdr3_aa: CASSLVRAGHQPQHF; cdr3_nt: TGTGCCAGCAGCTTAGTTCGCGCGGGCCATCAGCCCCAGCATTTT
j_call: TRBJ2-5; v_call: TRBV11-1; d_call: TRBD1; clone_size: .; cdr3_aa: CASSLGQGRETQYF; cdr3_nt: TGTGCCAGCAGCTTAGGACAGGGGAGAGAGACCCAGTACTTC
j_call: TRBJ1-2; v_call: TRBV18; d_call: TRBD1; clone_size: .; cdr3_aa: CASSPLSGTGDYGYTF; cdr3_nt: TGTGCCAGCTCGCCACTCTCCGGGACAGGGGACTATGGCTACACCTTC
j_call: TRBJ1-5; v_call: TRBV29-1; d_call: .; clone_size: medium-sized; cdr3_aa: CSARATGNQPQHF; cdr3_nt: TGCAGCGCCCGGGCGACGGGGAATCAGCCCCAGCATTTT
j_call: TRBJ1-3; v_call: TRBV6-5; d_call: .; clone_size: medium-sized; cdr3_aa: CASSYSIGTTIYF; cdr3_nt: TGTGCCAGCAGTTACTCGATTGGGACAACCATATATTTT
j_call: TRBJ1-5; v_call: TRBV5-1; d_call: TRBD1; clone_size: .; cdr3_aa: CASSLGQGAGQPQHF; cdr3_nt: TGCGCCAGCAGCTTGGGTCAGGGGGCAGGACAGCCCCAGCATTTT
j_call: TRBJ1-1; v_call: TRBV18; d_call: .; clone_size: .; cdr3_aa: CASSLGLDTEAFF; cdr3_nt: TGTGCCAGCTCTTTGGGCCTTGACACTGAAGCTTTCTTT
j_call: TRBJ1-1; v_call: TRBV25-1; d_call: .; clone_size: .; cdr3_aa: CASSEGLPSEAFF; cdr3_nt: TGTGCCAGCAGTGAAGGACTGCCTAGCGAAGCTTTCTTT
j_call: TRBJ2-1; v_call: TRBV9; d_call: .; clone_size: .; cdr3_aa: CASSGTAYNEQFF; cdr3_nt: TGTGCCAGCAGCGGGACAGCCTACAATGAGCAGTTCTTC
j_call: TRBJ1-1; v_call: TRBV9; d_call: .; clone_size: few; cdr3_aa: CASSAETGKAFF; cdr3_nt: TGTGCCAGCAGCGCCGAGACAGGAAAAGCTTTCTTT
j_call: TRBJ1-1; v_call: TRBV5-1; d_call: .; clone_size: .; cdr3_aa: CASSSPQGNTEAFF; cdr3_nt: TGCGCCAGCAGCTCGCCACAGGGGAACACTGAAGCTTTCTTT
j_call: TRBJ2-7; v_call: TRBV7-2; d_call: TRBD1; clone_size: .; cdr3_aa: CASSLAGTAYEQYF; cdr3_nt: TGTGCCAGCAGCTTAGCTGGGACAGCCTACGAGCAGTACTTC
j_call: TRBJ2-3; v_call: TRBV7-2; d_call: TRBD2; clone_size: few; cdr3_aa: CASSLAASGRTDTQYF; cdr3_nt: TGTGCCAGCAGCTTAGCGGCTAGCGGGAGGACAGATACGCAGTATTTT
j_call: TRBJ2-1; v_call: TRBV7-2; d_call: .; clone_size: .; cdr3_aa: CASSSLSPGNEQFF; cdr3_nt: TGTGCCAGCAGCTCCCTCAGTCCGGGGAACGAGCAGTTCTTC
j_call: TRBJ1-1; v_call: TRBV6-6; d_call: .; clone_size: .; cdr3_aa: CASSYSPGTEAFF; cdr3_nt: TGTGCCAGCAGTTACTCGCCGGGCACTGAAGCTTTCTTT
j_call: TRBJ2-7; v_call: TRBV5-4; d_call: .; clone_size: few; cdr3_aa: CASSLASTGGQPYF; cdr3_nt: TGTGCCAGCAGCTTGGCCTCAACAGGAGGACAGCCGTACTTC
j_call: TRBJ2-1; v_call: TRBV11-3; d_call: TRBD1; clone_size: .; cdr3_aa: CASSLRDRGIHEQFF; cdr3_nt: TGTGCCAGCAGCCTCCGGGACAGGGGGATTCATGAGCAGTTCTTC
j_call: TRBJ1-5; v_call: TRBV28; d_call: .; clone_size: .; cdr3_aa: CASRGAQVGSNQPQHF; cdr3_nt: TGTGCCAGCAGGGGTGCGCAGGTTGGGAGCAATCAGCCCCAGCATTTT
j_call: TRBJ1-2; v_call: TRBV19; d_call: TRBD1; clone_size: few; cdr3_aa: CASSPGTGPYGYTF; cdr3_nt: TGTGCCAGTAGCCCCGGGACAGGACCTTATGGCTACACCTTC
j_call: TRBJ1-3; v_call: TRBV9; d_call: .; clone_size: few; cdr3_aa: CASSAKTTGNTIYF; cdr3_nt: TGTGCCAGCAGCGCTAAGACAACTGGAAACACCATATATTTT
j_call: TRBJ1-4; v_call: TRBV25-1; d_call: .; clone_size: medium-sized; cdr3_aa: CASAPPNRATNEKLFF; cdr3_nt: TGTGCCAGTGCCCCCCCGAACAGAGCAACTAATGAAAAACTGTTTTTT
j_call: TRBJ2-7; v_call: TRBV28; d_call: .; clone_size: medium-sized; cdr3_aa: CASSYGGQGGGEQYF; cdr3_nt: TGTGCCAGCAGTTATGGGGGACAGGGCGGGGGGGAGCAGTACTTC
j_call: TRBJ1-5; v_call: TRBV28; d_call: TRBD1; clone_size: few; cdr3_aa: CASSLWGGQNNQPQHF; cdr3_nt: TGTGCCAGCAGTTTATGGGGGGGACAGAACAATCAGCCCCAGCATTTT
j_call: TRBJ2-5; v_call: TRBV9; d_call: TRBD2; clone_size: .; cdr3_aa: CASSGGLAGALGETQYF; cdr3_nt: TGTGCCAGCAGCGGGGGACTAGCGGGGGCTCTGGGGGAGACCCAGTACTTC
j_call: TRBJ2-6; v_call: TRBV10-3; d_call: .; clone_size: few; cdr3_aa: CAISAGTGANVLTF; cdr3_nt: TGTGCCATCAGTGCAGGGACTGGGGCCAACGTCCTGACTTTC
j_call: TRBJ2-2; v_call: TRBV2; d_call: .; clone_size: .; cdr3_aa: CASSGAHRVAGELFF; cdr3_nt: TGTGCCAGCAGTGGGGCCCACAGGGTCGCCGGGGAGCTGTTTTTT
j_call: TRBJ1-6; v_call: TRBV4-2; d_call: TRBD1; clone_size: medium-sized; cdr3_aa: CASSRPDRAYNSPLHF; cdr3_nt: TGTGCCAGCAGCCGACCGGACAGGGCGTATAATTCACCCCTCCACTTT
j_call: TRBJ1-5; v_call: TRBV5-6; d_call: TRBD1; clone_size: medium-sized; cdr3_aa: CASSLASEGGHQPQHF; cdr3_nt: TGTGCCAGCAGCTTGGCTTCCGAAGGGGGCCATCAGCCCCAGCATTTT
j_call: TRBJ1-2; v_call: TRBV5-1; d_call: TRBD1; clone_size: .; cdr3_aa: CASSLGTVLGYTF; cdr3_nt: TGCGCCAGCAGCCTCGGGACAGTCCTGGGCTACACCTTC
j_call: TRBJ1-4; v_call: TRBV6-8; d_call: TRBD1; clone_size: .; cdr3_aa: CASSEGTGGFEKLFF; cdr3_nt: TGTGCCAGCAGTGAAGGGACAGGGGGTTTTGAAAAACTGTTTTTT
j_call: TRBJ2-1; v_call: TRBV6-5; d_call: .; clone_size: few; cdr3_aa: CASSGTRGYGQFF; cdr3_nt: TGTGCCAGCAGTGGCACACGCGGATATGGGCAGTTCTTC
j_call: TRBJ2-7; v_call: TRBV7-9; d_call: .; clone_size: .; cdr3_aa: CASSLDAGHEQYF; cdr3_nt: TGTGCCAGCAGCTTAGATGCGGGGCACGAGCAGTACTTC
j_call: TRBJ2-7; v_call: TRBV6-1; d_call: .; clone_size: few; cdr3_aa: CASRTRLAAYEQYF; cdr3_nt: TGTGCCAGCAGGACGCGACTGGCTGCCTACGAGCAGTACTTC
j_call: TRBJ2-2; v_call: TRBV28; d_call: TRBD2; clone_size: .; cdr3_aa: CAAWGRAGGGTGELFF; cdr3_nt: TGTGCCGCATGGGGCCGGGCAGGCGGGGGCACCGGGGAGCTGTTTTTT
j_call: TRBJ2-7; v_call: TRBV27; d_call: .; clone_size: .; cdr3_aa: CASATSLKPYEQYF; cdr3_nt: TGTGCCAGCGCCACTAGCCTGAAGCCCTACGAGCAGTACTTC
j_call: TRBJ2-2; v_call: TRBV5-6; d_call: TRBD2; clone_size: .; cdr3_aa: CASSKRRSGRWTGELFF; cdr3_nt: TGTGCCAGCAGCAAAAGGAGGAGCGGGAGATGGACCGGGGAGCTGTTTTTT
j_call: TRBJ2-3; v_call: TRBV19; d_call: TRBD1; clone_size: .; cdr3_aa: CASSYRGSTDTQYF; cdr3_nt: TGTGCCAGTAGTTACAGGGGGAGCACAGATACGCAGTATTTT
j_call: TRBJ1-5; v_call: TRBV7-2; d_call: TRBD1; clone_size: .; cdr3_aa: CASSLDTGGRGNQPQHF; cdr3_nt: TGTGCCAGCAGCTTAGATACAGGGGGTCGGGGCAATCAGCCCCAGCATTTT
j_call: TRBJ2-3; v_call: TRBV9; d_call: TRBD2; clone_size: few; cdr3_aa: CASSVGRTSGSADTQYF; cdr3_nt: TGTGCCAGCAGCGTAGGTCGGACGAGCGGGAGCGCAGATACGCAGTATTTT
j_call: TRBJ1-1; v_call: TRBV2; d_call: .; clone_size: large; cdr3_aa: CASSDGHGAFF; cdr3_nt: TGTGCCAGCAGTGACGGCCACGGGGCTTTCTTT
j_call: TRBJ2-2; v_call: TRBV5-1; d_call: TRBD1; clone_size: few; cdr3_aa: CASSFGQGATGELFF; cdr3_nt: TGCGCCAGCAGCTTCGGACAGGGGGCCACCGGGGAGCTGTTTTTT
j_call: TRBJ2-5; v_call: TRBV28; d_call: .; clone_size: .; cdr3_aa: CASSLWQGGETQYF; cdr3_nt: TGTGCCAGCAGTTTGTGGCAGGGGGGAGAGACCCAGTACTTC